This entry describes one T cell receptor (beta chain). Its antigen is still unknown. The entry originates in a study of radiotherapy plus CTLA-4 blockade in lung cancer. Whole-study results and caveats: Among reported predictors of response, early blood T cell clone dynamics with interferon-beta performed best. Expansion in blood of tumor-derived TCR clones was seen after radiotherapy plus ipilimumab.

The germline V gene has CDR1 KGHSH and CDR2 LQKENI. The CDR3 covers 14 residues. Trimming cost V 1 base and J 2 bases, with 8 bases left between them. Treatment of patients with chemo-refractory metastatic non-small-cell lung cancer consisted of focal radiation plus CTLA-4 blockade with ipilimumab. Sequenced by immunoSEQ multiplex PCR; TCRdb stores in-frame clones only, minus some. The table records over 70,000 clones, 86% of them present only once. This TCR was sampled from a human donor with non-small cell lung cancer who had a partial response to radiotherapy plus ipilimumab. The V call is TRBV18, the J call TRBJ1-1, with a weak D call TRBD1 (6 bases). This specimen consisted of peripheral blood, obtained from a patient treated with radiotherapy plus ipilimumab. The CDR3 nucleotides read TGTGCCAGCTCACCACGGGACATAAACACTGAAGCTTTCTTT. Protein product: CASSPRDINTEAFF.